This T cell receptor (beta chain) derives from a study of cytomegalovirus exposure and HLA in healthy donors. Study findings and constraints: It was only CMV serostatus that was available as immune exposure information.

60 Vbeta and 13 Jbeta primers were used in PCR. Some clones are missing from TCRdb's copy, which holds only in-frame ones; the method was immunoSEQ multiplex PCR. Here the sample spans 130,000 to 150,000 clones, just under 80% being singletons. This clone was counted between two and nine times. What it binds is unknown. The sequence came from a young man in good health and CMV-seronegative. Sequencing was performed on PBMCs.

CDR3 in DNA: TGCGCCAGCAGCCCGCCAGGGGAGTACCAGGAGCAGTACTTC. Translation gives CASSPPGEYQEQYF. The chain employs TRBV5-1 and TRBJ2-7; D possibly corresponds to TRBD1 (6 bases). Trimming removed 4 bases from V and 7 bases from J, with 18 bases in between. Germline CDR1 and CDR2: SGHRS and YFSETQ. CDR3 length: 14 residues.